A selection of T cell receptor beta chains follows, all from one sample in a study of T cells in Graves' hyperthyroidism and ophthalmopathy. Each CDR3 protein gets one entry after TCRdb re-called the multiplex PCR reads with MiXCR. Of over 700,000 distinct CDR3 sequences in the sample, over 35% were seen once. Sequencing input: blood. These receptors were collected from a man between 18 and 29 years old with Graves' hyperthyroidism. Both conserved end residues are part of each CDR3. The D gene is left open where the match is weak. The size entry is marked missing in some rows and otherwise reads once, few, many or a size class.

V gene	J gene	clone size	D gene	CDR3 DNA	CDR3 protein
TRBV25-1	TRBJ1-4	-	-	TGTGCCAGCAGTGCTAGGGTTCGGCAGGGTGAAGAAAAACTGTTTTTT	CASSARVRQGEEKLFF
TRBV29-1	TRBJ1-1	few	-	TGCAGCGTTGACCTGATTAAATCAATGAACACTGAAGCTTTCTTT	CSVDLIKSMNTEAFF
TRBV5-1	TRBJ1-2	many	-	TGCGCCAGCAGCTTGTGGGCAGGGGCTAACTATGGCTACACCTTC	CASSLWAGANYGYTF
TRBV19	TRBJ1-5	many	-	TGTGCCAGTCAGCCAGGGTTCGGCAATCAGCCCCAGCATTTT	CASQPGFGNQPQHF
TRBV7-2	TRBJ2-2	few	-	TGTGCCAGCAGCTTACGGCGGACACTGGCCACCGGGGAGCTGTTTTTT	CASSLRRTLATGELFF
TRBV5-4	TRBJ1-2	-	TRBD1	TGTGCCAGCAGGGCGGCCAGGGGGGACTATGGCTACACCTTC	CASRAARGDYGYTF
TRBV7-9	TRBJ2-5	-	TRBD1	TGTGCCAGCAGCTTAGAGGGGGCGGACGTTGGGACCCAGTACTTC	CASSLEGADVGTQYF
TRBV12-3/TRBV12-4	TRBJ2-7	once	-	TGTGCCAGCAGTTTGGGGGCGCGGAGCTACGGGCAGTACTTC	CASSLGARSYGQYF
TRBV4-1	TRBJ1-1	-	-	TGCGCCAGCAGCCAAGATATAGGGTATGAAGCTTTCTTT	CASSQDIGYEAFF
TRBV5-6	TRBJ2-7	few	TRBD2	TGTGCCAGCACCCCGGGGGGACTCTCCTACGAGCAGTACTTC	CASTPGGLSYEQYF
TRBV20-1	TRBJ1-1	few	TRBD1	TGCAGTGCTCTTACAGGGGACACTGAAGCTTTCTTT	CSALTGDTEAFF
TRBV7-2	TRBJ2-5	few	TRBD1	TGTGCCAGCAGCCAAGGGACCCCGGGACAGGTCGAAGAGACCCAGTACTTC	CASSQGTPGQVEETQYF
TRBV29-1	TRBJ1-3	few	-	TGCAGCGGTCGAGTCAGTTCTGCCGGAAACACCATATATTTT	CSGRVSSAGNTIYF
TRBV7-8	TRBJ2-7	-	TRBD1	TGTGCCAGCAGCTCACCCCGGCACAGGGGGTGGGACGAGCAGTACTTC	CASSSPRHRGWDEQYF
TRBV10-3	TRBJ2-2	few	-	TGTGCCATCAGGGGACTCCCGGACACCGAGGAGCTGTTTTTT	CAIRGLPDTEELFF
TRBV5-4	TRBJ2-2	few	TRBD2	TGTGCCAGCAGCGAAGGACTAGCCGGGGAGCTGTTTTTT	CASSEGLAGELFF
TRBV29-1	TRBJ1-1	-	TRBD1	TGCAGCGTTGGAGGGGGGACAGGGAACACTGAAGCTTTCTTT	CSVGGGTGNTEAFF
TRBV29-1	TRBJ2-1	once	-	TGCAGCGTTGACAGAATAAACATTCAGTTCTTC	CSVDRINIQFF
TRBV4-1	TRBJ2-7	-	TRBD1	TGTGCCAGCAGCCCCAAAAGACAGGGTAACGACGAGCAGTACTTC	CASSPKRQGNDEQYF
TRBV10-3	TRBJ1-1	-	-	TGTGCCAGCAGTTATCAAGTAACTGAAGCTTTCTTT	CASSYQVTEAFF
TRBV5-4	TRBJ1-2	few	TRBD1	TGTGCCAGCAGCATACAGGGGGCGGATGGCTACACCTTC	CASSIQGADGYTF
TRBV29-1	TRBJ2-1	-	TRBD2	TGCAGCGTGGACCCTAGCGGGACACGGTCTGAGCAGTTCTTC	CSVDPSGTRSEQFF
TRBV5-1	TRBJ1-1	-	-	TGCGCCAGCAGCTTTTCGTGGGAGGGGAACACTGAAGCTTTCTTT	CASSFSWEGNTEAFF
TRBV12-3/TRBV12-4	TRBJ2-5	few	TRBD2	TGTGCCAGCACCGGACTAGCGGGAGAGACCCAGTACTTC	CASTGLAGETQYF
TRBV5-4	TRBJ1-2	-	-	TGTGCCAGCAGCTCGGGACGCACGGAGGGGTATGGCTGCACCTTC	CASSSGRTEGYGCTF
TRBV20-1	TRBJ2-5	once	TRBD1	TGCAGTGCTGGACGACAGGGAGTAGCCCAGTACTTC	CSAGRQGVAQYF
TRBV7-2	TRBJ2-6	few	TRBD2	TGTGCCAGCAATCCGGGGGGTGCTGCTGGGGCCAACGTCCTGACTTTC	CASNPGGAAGANVLTF
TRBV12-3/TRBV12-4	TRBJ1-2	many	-	TGTGCCAGCAGGGCGGTACAGGACTATGGCTACACCTTC	CASRAVQDYGYTF
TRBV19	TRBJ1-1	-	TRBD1	TGTGCCAGTAGTATAGGACAGGGGGAGACTCCAAACACTGAAGCTTTCTTT	CASSIGQGETPNTEAFF
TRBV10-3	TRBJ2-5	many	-	TGTGCCATCAGTGAGTCGAGAGCCTCCGGCGAGACCCAGTACTTC	CAISESRASGETQYF
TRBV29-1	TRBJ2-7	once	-	TGCAGCTCCCCCTCCTCCTACGAGCAGTACTTC	CSSPSSYEQYF
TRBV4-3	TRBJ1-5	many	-	TGCGCCAGCAGCCAAGAGGCACAGGCTAATCAGCCCCAGCATTTT	CASSQEAQANQPQHF
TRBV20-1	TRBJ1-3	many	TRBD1	TGCAGTGCTCCATCAGGGGGCCCTGGAAACACCATATATTTT	CSAPSGGPGNTIYF
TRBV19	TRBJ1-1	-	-	TGTGCCAGTAACCACGCTTCGCGGGGGCGCTGGGGCACTGAAGCTTTCTTT	CASNHASRGRWGTEAFF
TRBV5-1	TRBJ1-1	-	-	TGCGCCAGCAGCTCGGGCGGGGGGGACACTGAAGCTTTCTTT	CASSSGGGDTEAFF
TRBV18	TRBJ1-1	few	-	TGTGCCAGCTCACCAGAGTTGGGCACTGAAGCTTTCTTT	CASSPELGTEAFF
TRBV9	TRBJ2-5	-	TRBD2	TGTGCCAGCAGCGTAGGAGCGGGGGGGAGGGTAGAGACCCAGTACTTC	CASSVGAGGRVETQYF
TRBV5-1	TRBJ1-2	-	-	TGCGCCAGCAGCTTGGAAGGGTTAGCTAACTATGGCTACACCTTC	CASSLEGLANYGYTF
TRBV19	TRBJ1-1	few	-	TGTGCCAGTAGTGAGATCCGGGCCTCTAACGAAGCTTTCTTT	CASSEIRASNEAFF